This entry lists 9 T cell receptor beta chains sequenced from one sample in a study of control samples from healthy donors and cancer patients. Sequencing used immunoSEQ multiplex PCR; TCRdb keeps in-frame clones, though not all of them. Found here are just over 150,000 clones, over 85% of them singletons; the top ten hold about 8.5%. Sequenced material: blood. These TCRs come from a woman aged 40 to 50 in good health.

The V and J genes are TRBV11-2 and TRBJ2-7; tentatively, D is TRBD2 (6 bases). CDR1 SGHAT and CDR2 FQNNGV come from the germline V gene. The V and J ends lost 4 bases and 0 bases respectively, with 19 bases between them. The CDR3 sequence is 17 residues long. CDR3 nucleotide sequence: TGTGCCAGCAGCTCCAGCGCGGGACGGAGAAGCTCCTACGAGCAGTACTTC. Its protein is CASSSSAGRRSSYEQYF.

The chain employs TRBV24-1 and TRBJ2-1; TRBD2 agrees at 9 bases. V was clipped by 2 bases and J by 5 bases; unmatched bases: 6. The CDR3 length is 16 residues. Germline V lookup: CDR1 KGHDR, CDR2 SFDVKD. The CDR3 DNA is TGTGCCACCAGTGATTCGGCGGGGGGGCGCCACAATGAGCAGTTCTTC. It encodes CATSDSAGGRHNEQFF.

The chain couples TRBV19 to TRBJ1-5; D is possibly TRBD1 (5 bases). This CDR3 contains 15 residues. V lost 5 bases, J lost 3 bases, and 14 bases lay in between. Germline V lookup: CDR1 LNHDA, CDR2 SQIVND (reference sequence). The CDR3 region is CASSADTGYNQPQHF. The CDR3 region has the DNA TGTGCCAGTAGTGCGGACACAGGCTACAATCAGCCCCAGCATTTT.

The chain employs TRBV27 and TRBJ1-1; no clear D. Germline V lookup: CDR1 MNHEY, CDR2 SMNVEV (reference sequence). Trimming took off 4 bases at V and 3 bases at J, with 15 bases between the two ends. There are 15 residues in the CDR3. The CDR3 DNA reads as TGTGCCAGCAGTTACCGCCGGGAGTATGACACTGAAGCTTTCTTT. Translation: CASSYRREYDTEAFF.

V gene TRBV7-9 combines with J gene TRBJ1-1; D may be TRBD1 (6 bases). The germline V gene has CDR1 SEHNR and CDR2 FQNEAQ (reference sequence). V lost 5 bases and J 1 base, leaving 8 bases between the germline ends. There are 13 residues in the CDR3. The CDR3 sequence: CASSLQGNTEAFF. CDR3 bases: TGTGCCAGCAGCCTACAGGGGAACACTGAAGCTTTCTTT.

The rearrangement uses TRBV5-5 and TRBJ1-2; tentative D call: TRBD1 (5 bases). With 4 bases removed from V and 5 bases from J, the gap between germline ends came to 15 bases. Germline values: CDR1 SGHKS, CDR2 YYEKEE (reference sequence). The CDR3 has 14 amino acids. The CDR3 loop reads CASSPSPRGYGYTF. In nucleotides, the CDR3 is TGTGCCAGCAGCCCTAGTCCAAGGGGATATGGCTACACCTTC.

This sequence joins TRBV20-1 and TRBJ1-1; no clear D gene. The CDR3 totals 11 residues. V lost 0 bases and J lost 12, with 11 bases in between. The V gene's germline CDR1 is DFQATT and CDR2 SNEGSKA (reference sequence). CDR3 nucleotide sequence: TGCAGTGCTAGAGATCCCCCTGGGACTTTCTTT. Translation gives CSARDPPGTFF.

J is TRBJ1-2 and V is TRBV18; D remains unclear. The germline V gene encodes CDR1 KGHSH and CDR2 LQKENI. The ends were cut back, 1 base at V and 6 bases at J, with 12 bases in the middle. This CDR3 contains 14 residues. CDR3 region: CASSPQGVGHGYTF. CDR3 sequence (DNA): TGTGCCAGCTCACCACAGGGAGTCGGTCATGGCTACACCTTC.

This chain links TRBV5-6 with TRBJ2-1; D possibly corresponds to TRBD2 (5 bases). The V gene's germline CDR1 is SGHDT and CDR2 YYEEEE. This CDR3 comprises 15 residues. Trimming removed 1 base at V and 1 base at J, with 9 bases between. CDR3 sequence reads: CASSLPDYSYNEQFF. The CDR3 DNA is TGTGCCAGCAGCTTGCCAGACTATTCCTACAATGAGCAGTTCTTC.